This TCR beta chain was sequenced during a study of Graves' ophthalmopathy and Graves' hyperthyroidism. Study in general: There was a collection of peripheral blood at initial diagnosis, before any treatment. Points from the study as a whole: Distinction of ophthalmopathy from stable hyperthyroidism by a 13-signature model reached nearly 90% sensitivity and 81.08% specificity.

The study amplified TCR beta CDR3 regions using RNA transcripts. Second-round multiplex PCR followed a first-round RT-PCR using HTBI primers. TCRdb passed the multiplex PCR reads through MiXCR, listing each CDR3 protein once. This sample has 200,000 to 300,000 distinct CDR3 sequences, with approximately 42% found just once. Germline V gene lookup returns CDR1 SEHNR and CDR2 FQNEAQ (reference sequence). The V and J ends lost 5 bases and 12 bases respectively, with 16 bases between them. CDR3 size: 13 residues. Ophthalmopathy in the donors was of moderate-to-severe activity, with CAS ≥3, NOSPECS ≥4 and duration under 3 months. Other autoimmune diseases, uncontrolled infections, pregnancy and lactation each led to patient exclusion. To note about this clonotype: Its antigen remains unidentified.

The sequence came from an adult man with Graves' ophthalmopathy. The sample taken for sequencing was peripheral blood. The chain joins TRBV7-9 to TRBJ2-2; no reliable D call. CDR3: CASSPTRTEKLFF. CDR3 bases: TGTGCCAGCAGCCCGACCCGGACGGAAAAGCTGTTTTTT.